This T cell receptor (beta chain) was found in a study of blood T cells in healthy people across ages. Study overall: There was about one barcoded beta molecule captured by template switching per two T cells.

Only a few counts were recorded for this clonotype. V lost 5 bases and J 3 bases, leaving 14 bases between the germline ends. Germline CDR1 reads SGHNT; CDR2 reads YYREEE (reference sequence). This CDR3 spans 15 amino acids. Using a J-beta primer mix together with a sample-barcoded 5' primer, a second PCR was run for roughly 7 to 11 cycles. From the 5' RACE reads, TCRdb called clonotypes with MiXCR, one entry per CDR3 protein. The sample carries about 1.1 million distinct CDR3 sequences, 35% to 40% recorded once. The sample was blood. This chain links TRBV5-4 with TRBJ1-4; no clear D gene. The TCR originated in a young man in good health. The CDR3 here is CASSFMGSPNEKLFF. The CDR3 DNA reads TGTGCCAGCAGTTTTATGGGGAGTCCTAATGAAAAACTGTTTTTT.